This entry describes one TCR beta chain. Sequencing used immunoSEQ multiplex PCR; TCRdb keeps in-frame clones, though not all of them. Counted here are approximately 760,000 clones, approximately 85% occurring once; the ten biggest clones make up 0.0095% to 0.013%. The data belong to a study of shared T cell receptors in the human thymus. This CDR3 spans 18 amino acids. With 3 bases clipped from V and 2 bases from J, the junction kept 14 bases outside the gene matches. Germline V CDR1 and CDR2: SGDLS, YYNGEE. These data were likewise used in another study, on human thymus T cells. That report adds: Healthy Finnish infants undergoing corrective surgery for congenital heart defects were used as donors. Resections that were taken during corrective heart surgery supplied the thymus tissue. Usage of V and J genes appeared biased in thymic and blood repertoires. Highly overlapping thymic repertoires in unrelated individuals were reported by related research.

This chain links TRBV9 with TRBJ1-1, with 9 bases lining up with TRBD1. This clonotype originated in a girl in the first two years of life with a congenital heart defect. Sequencing used thymocytes. The CDR3 DNA follows: TGTGCCAGCAGCGACAGAGTGGGACAGGGATGGAGAAACACTGAAGCTTTCTTT. Its protein is CASSDRVGQGWRNTEAFF.